The entry below describes one T cell receptor beta chain. Antigen unknown. Specified treatment: oral pan-JAK inhibitor, 5-10 mg twice daily. The sequencing template was cDNA reverse transcribed from extracted RNA. Some clones are missing from TCRdb's copy, which holds only in-frame ones; the method was immunoSEQ multiplex PCR. Of about 150,000 clones in the sample, nearly 55% were seen once. This specimen comes from a study of CD8+ T cells in alopecia areata. This CDR3 has 13 amino acids. Germline CDR1 and CDR2: SGHVS and FQNEAQ. V was trimmed by 6 bases and J by 5 bases, leaving 13 bases between them. Study results and caveats: For lesional scalp, especially alopecia totalis/universalis, clonality was higher than in normal scalp.

The rearrangement uses TRBV7-8 and TRBJ1-1; D is unclear. The sequence was collected from a human donor with alopecia areata. The starting material was CD8+ T cells sorted from blood, obtained at week 4, from a patient treated with tofacitinib. CDR3 DNA sequence: TGTGCCAGCAGACTAACACGGAGAACTGAAGCTTTCTTT. It translates to CASRLTRRTEAFF. The full variable domain, rest sourced from reference TRBV7-8 and TRBJ1-1, is GAGVSQSPRYKVAKRGQDVALRCDPISGHVSLFWYQQALGQGPEFLTYFQNEAQLDKSGLPSDRFFAERPEGSVSTLKIQRTQQEDSAVYLCASRLTRRTEAFFGQGTRLTVV.